The source of this T cell receptor beta chain is a study of blood T cell repertoires in COVID-19. Whole-study context: Samples representing acute and convalescent COVID-19 were sourced from the United States, Italy and Spain. PBMCs, B-cell-depleted T cells, or T cells provided the cDNA or gDNA that made up the material.

Per the original data handling: Nucleated cell counts were estimated from reference gene primer amplification. Some clones are missing from TCRdb's copy, which holds only in-frame ones; the method was immunoSEQ multiplex PCR. For V, J and clone size, that table is used; D and trimming come from the DNA. The repertoire holds a few hundred thousand clones, with about 88% as singletons. The length of the CDR3 is 15 residues. Per germline, CDR1 WNHNN and CDR2 SYGVQD (reference sequence). V shed 4 bases, J shed 2 bases, and the junction held 7 bases outside the gene matches. The specimen was peripheral blood. The chain links TRBV10-1 to TRBJ2-7, with TRBD1 matching 8 bases. This TCR came from a man under 40 with active or convalescent COVID-19. The CDR3 coding sequence is TGCGCCAGCAGTGCAAGGCAGGGGGCCGCCTACGAGCAGTACTTC. Amino acid sequence: CASSARQGAAYEQYF.